This TCR beta chain was recorded in a study of T cells after yellow fever vaccination. Study information: Fractions of low cell number were prepared using SMART-Seq v4 Ultra Low Input.

The study's findings and limits: A secondary response was less intense yet reached its peak sooner, at day 5 versus 15. Reappearance after the booster was seen for most primary-vaccination clones, at roughly 96% CD4 and less than 90% CD8.

5'RACE template switching generated TCR cDNA, adding a universal primer site and UMIs. MiXCR, run by TCRdb on the 5' RACE reads, gives a single entry per CDR3 protein. The repertoire has about 60,000 distinct CDR3 sequences, approximately 7% of them found once; the top ten carry roughly 40%. Notes on this clonotype: Its antigen is unknown.

Trimming shortened V by 2 bases and J by 6 bases, and 8 bases separated the two germline ends. CDR3 length: 13 residues. Germline CDR1 and CDR2: MNHEY and SVGAGI. The origin of this receptor is a man younger than 35 who received the YFV17D yellow fever vaccine. Sequencing was performed on CD8+ T cells sorted from PBMCs, taken on the day of the first yellow fever vaccination. V gene TRBV6-5 combines with J gene TRBJ1-5; D uncertain. The CDR3 loop is CASSYESSQPQHF. CDR3 DNA: TGTGCCAGCAGTTACGAGTCGAGTCAGCCCCAGCATTTT.